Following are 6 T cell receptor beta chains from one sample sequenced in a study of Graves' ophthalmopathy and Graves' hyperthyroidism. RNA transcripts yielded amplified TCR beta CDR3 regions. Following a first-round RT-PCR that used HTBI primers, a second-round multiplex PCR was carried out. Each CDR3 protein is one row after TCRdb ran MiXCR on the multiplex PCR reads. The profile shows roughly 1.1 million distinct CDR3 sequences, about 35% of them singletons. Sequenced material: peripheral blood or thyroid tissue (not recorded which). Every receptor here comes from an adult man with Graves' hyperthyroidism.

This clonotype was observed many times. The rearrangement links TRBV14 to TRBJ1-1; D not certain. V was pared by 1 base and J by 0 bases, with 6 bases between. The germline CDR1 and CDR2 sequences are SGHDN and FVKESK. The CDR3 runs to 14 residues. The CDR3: CASSQGRVNTEAFF. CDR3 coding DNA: TGTGCCAGCAGCCAAGGGCGAGTGAACACTGAAGCTTTCTTT.

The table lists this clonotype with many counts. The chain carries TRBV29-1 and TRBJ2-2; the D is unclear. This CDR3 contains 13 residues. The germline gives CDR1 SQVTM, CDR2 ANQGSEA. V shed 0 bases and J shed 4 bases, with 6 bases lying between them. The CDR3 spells CSVEDISTGELFF. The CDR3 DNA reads TGCAGCGTTGAAGATATCAGCACCGGGGAGCTGTTTTTT.

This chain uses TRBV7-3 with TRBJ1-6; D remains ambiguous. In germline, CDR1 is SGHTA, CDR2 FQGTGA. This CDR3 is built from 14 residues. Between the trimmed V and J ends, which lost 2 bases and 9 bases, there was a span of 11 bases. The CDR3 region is CASSLDHSGSPLHF. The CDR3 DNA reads TGTGCCAGCAGCTTAGACCACAGTGGTTCACCCCTCCACTTT. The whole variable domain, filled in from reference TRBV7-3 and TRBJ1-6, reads GAGVSQTPSNKVTEKGKYVELRCDPISGHTALYWYRQSLGQGPEFLIYFQGTGAADDSGLPNDRFFAVRPEGSVSTLKIQRTERGDSAVYLCASSLDHSGSPLHFGNGTRLTVT.

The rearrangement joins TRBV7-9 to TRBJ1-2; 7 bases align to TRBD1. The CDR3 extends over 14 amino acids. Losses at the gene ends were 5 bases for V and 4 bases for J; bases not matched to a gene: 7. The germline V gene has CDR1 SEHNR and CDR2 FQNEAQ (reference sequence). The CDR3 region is CASSQETGPYGYTF. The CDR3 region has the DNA TGTGCCAGCAGCCAAGAGACAGGGCCCTATGGCTACACCTTC.

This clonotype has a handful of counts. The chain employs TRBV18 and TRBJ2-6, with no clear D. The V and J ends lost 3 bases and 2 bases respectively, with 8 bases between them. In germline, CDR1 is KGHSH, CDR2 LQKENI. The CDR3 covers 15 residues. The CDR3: CASSPFQTGANVLTF. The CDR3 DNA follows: TGTGCCAGCTCACCTTTTCAAACTGGGGCCAACGTCCTGACTTTC.

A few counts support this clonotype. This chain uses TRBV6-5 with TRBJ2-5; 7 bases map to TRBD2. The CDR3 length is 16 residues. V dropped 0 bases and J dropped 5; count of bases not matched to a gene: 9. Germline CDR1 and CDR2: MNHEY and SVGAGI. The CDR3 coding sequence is TGTGCCAGCAGTTACTCCCCGGCGGGAGTATTGGAGACCCAGTACTTC. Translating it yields CASSYSPAGVLETQYF.